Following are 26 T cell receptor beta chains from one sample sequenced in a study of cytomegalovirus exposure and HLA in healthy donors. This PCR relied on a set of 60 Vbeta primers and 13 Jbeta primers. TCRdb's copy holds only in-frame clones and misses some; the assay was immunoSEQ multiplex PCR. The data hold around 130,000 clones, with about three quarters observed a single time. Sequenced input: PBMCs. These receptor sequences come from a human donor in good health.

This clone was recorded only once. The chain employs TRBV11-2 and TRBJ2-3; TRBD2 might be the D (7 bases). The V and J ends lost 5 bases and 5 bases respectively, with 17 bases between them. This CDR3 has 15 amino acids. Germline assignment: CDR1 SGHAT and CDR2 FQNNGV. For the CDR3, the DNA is TGTGCCAGCAGCCTTCCCGGGGGGCCGGTAGATACGCAGTATTTT. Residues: CASSLPGGPVDTQYF.

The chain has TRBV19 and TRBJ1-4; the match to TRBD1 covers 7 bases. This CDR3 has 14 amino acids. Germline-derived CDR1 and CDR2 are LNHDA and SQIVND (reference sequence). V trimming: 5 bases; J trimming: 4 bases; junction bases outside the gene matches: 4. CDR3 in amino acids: CASSAGTVNEKLFF. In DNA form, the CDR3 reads TGTGCCAGTAGTGCGGGGACAGTTAATGAAAAACTGTTTTTT.

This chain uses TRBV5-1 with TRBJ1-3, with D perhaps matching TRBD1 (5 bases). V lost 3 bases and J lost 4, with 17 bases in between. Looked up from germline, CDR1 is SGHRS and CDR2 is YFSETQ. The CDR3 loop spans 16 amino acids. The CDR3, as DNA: TGCGCCAGCAGCTGGACCTCCCAGGGTGCAGGAAACACCATATATTTT. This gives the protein CASSWTSQGAGNTIYF.

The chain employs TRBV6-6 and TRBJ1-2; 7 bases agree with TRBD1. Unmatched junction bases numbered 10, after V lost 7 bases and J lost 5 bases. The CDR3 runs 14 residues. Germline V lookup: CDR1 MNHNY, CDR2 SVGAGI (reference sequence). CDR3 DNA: TGTGCCAGCACCCAAACAGGGGCGGGTTATGGCTACACCTTC. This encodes CASTQTGAGYGYTF.

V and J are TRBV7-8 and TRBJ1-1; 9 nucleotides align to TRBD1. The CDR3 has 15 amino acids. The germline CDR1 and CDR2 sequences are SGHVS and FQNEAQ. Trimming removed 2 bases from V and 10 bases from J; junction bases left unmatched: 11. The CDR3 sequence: CASSLSGTGFRGAFF. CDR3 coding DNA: TGTGCCAGCAGCTTATCCGGGACAGGGTTCAGGGGAGCTTTCTTT.

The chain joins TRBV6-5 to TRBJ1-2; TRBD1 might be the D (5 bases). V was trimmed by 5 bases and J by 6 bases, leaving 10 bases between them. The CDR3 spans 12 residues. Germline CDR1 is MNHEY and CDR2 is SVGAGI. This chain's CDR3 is CASSVQGDGYTF. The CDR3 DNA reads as TGTGCCAGCAGTGTCCAGGGTGATGGCTACACCTTC.

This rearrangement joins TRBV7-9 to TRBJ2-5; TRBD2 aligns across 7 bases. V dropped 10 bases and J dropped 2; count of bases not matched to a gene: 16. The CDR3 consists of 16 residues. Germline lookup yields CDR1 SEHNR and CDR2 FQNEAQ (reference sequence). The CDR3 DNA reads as TGTGCCACCCAGGTGGCTAGCGGACCATATCAAGAGACCCAGTACTTC. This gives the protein CATQVASGPYQETQYF.

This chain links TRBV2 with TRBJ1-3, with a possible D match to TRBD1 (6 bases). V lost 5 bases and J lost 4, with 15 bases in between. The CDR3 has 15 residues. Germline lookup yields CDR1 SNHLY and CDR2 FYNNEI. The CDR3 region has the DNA TGTGCCAGCAGTTTGGGGGGGGCATCGGGAAACACCATATATTTT. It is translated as CASSLGGASGNTIYF.

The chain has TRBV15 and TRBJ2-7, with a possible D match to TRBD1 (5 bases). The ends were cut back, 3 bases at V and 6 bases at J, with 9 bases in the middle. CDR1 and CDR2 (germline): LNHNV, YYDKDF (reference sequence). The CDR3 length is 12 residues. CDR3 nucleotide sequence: TGTGCCACCAGCAGGCAGGGTGGCGAGCAGTACTTC. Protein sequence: CATSRQGGEQYF.

The CDR3 region is CASRTGGQPQHF. The CDR3 DNA reads as TGTGCCAGCAGAACAGGGGGTCAGCCCCAGCATTTT. The chain employs TRBV6-1 and TRBJ1-5; 8 positions agree with TRBD1. V lost 6 bases, J lost 6 bases, and 1 base stayed unmatched. The CDR3 is made up of 12 amino acids. CDR1 is MNHNS and CDR2 is SASEGT in the germline V gene.

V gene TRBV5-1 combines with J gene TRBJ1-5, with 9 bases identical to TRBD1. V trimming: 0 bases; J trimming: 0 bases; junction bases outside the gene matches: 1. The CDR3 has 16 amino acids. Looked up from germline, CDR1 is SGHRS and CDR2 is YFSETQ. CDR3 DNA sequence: TGCGCCAGCAGCTTGGGGACAGGGGATAGCAATCAGCCCCAGCATTTT. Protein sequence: CASSLGTGDSNQPQHF.

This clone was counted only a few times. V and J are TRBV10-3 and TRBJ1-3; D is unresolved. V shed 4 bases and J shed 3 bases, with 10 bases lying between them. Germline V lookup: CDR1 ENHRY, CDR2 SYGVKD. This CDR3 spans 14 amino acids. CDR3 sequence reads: CAISVEAGGNTIYF. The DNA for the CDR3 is TGTGCCATCAGTGTAGAGGCGGGTGGAAACACCATATATTTT.

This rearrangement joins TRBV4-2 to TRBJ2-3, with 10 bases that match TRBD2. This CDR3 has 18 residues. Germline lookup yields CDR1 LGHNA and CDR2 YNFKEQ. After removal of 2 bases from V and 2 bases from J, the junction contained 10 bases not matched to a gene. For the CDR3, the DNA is TGTGCCAGCAGCCAAAAGGGAATAGCGGGGGGACCCACAGATACGCAGTATTTT. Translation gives CASSQKGIAGGPTDTQYF.

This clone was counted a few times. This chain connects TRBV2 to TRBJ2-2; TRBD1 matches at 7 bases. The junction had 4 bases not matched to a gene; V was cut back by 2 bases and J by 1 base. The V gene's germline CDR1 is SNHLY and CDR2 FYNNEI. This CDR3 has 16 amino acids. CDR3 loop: CASSEQGTENTGELFF. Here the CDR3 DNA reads TGTGCCAGCAGTGAACAAGGGACAGAGAACACCGGGGAGCTGTTTTTT.

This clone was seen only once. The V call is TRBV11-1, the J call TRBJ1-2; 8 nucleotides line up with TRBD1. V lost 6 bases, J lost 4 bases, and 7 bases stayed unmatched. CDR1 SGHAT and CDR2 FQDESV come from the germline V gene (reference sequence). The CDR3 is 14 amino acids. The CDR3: CASSHGTGFYGYTF. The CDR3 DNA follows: TGTGCCAGCAGTCATGGGACAGGCTTCTATGGCTACACCTTC.

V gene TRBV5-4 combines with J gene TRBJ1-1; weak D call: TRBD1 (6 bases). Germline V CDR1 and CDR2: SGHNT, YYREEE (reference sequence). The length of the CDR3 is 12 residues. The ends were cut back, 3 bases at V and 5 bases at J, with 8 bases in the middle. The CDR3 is CASSSGATEAFF. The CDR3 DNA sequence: TGTGCCAGCAGCTCAGGGGCGACTGAAGCTTTCTTT.

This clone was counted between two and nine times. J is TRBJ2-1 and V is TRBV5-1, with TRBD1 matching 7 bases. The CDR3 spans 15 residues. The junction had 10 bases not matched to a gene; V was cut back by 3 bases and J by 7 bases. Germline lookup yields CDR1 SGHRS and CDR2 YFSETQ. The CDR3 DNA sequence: TGCGCCAGCAGCTCTAACCCGACAGGGAGAAATGAGCAGTTCTTC. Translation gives CASSSNPTGRNEQFF.

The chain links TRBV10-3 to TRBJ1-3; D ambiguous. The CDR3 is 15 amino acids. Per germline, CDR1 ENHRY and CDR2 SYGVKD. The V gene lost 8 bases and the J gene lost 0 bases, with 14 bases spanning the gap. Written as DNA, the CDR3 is TGTGCCATCTTGGGAGAGCCGAGCTCTGGAAACACCATATATTTT. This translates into CAILGEPSSGNTIYF.

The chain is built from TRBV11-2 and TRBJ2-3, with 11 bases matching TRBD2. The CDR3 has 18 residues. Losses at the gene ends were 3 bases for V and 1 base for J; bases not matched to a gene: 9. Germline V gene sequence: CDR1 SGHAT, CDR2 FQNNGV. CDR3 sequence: CASSLGILTSGGTDTQYF. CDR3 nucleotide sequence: TGTGCCAGCAGCTTGGGGATCCTGACTAGCGGGGGCACAGATACGCAGTATTTT.

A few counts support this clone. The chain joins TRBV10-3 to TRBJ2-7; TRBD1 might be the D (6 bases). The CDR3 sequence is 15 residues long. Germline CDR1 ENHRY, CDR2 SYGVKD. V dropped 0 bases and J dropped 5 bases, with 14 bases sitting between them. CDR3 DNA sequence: TGTGCCATCAGTGAGTCGGGGCAGGGGATCAACGAGCAGTACTTC. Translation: CAISESGQGINEQYF.

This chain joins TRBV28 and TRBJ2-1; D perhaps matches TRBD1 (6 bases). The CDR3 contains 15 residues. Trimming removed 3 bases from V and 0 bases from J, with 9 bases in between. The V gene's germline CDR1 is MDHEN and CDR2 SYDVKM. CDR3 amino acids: CASSFVGGSYNEQFF. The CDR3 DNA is TGTGCCAGCAGTTTCGTAGGGGGCTCCTACAATGAGCAGTTCTTC.

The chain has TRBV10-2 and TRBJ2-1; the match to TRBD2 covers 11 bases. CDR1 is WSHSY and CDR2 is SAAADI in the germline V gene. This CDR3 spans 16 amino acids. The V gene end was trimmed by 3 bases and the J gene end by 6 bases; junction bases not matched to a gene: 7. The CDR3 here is CASSEPGLAVSNEQFF. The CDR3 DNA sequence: TGCGCCAGCAGTGAACCGGGACTAGCGGTTTCCAATGAGCAGTTCTTC.

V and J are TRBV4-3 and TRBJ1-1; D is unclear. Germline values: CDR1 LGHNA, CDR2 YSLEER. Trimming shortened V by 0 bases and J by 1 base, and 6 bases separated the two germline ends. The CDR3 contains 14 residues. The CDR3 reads CASSQDLANTEAFF. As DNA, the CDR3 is TGCGCCAGCAGCCAAGATCTGGCGAACACTGAAGCTTTCTTT.

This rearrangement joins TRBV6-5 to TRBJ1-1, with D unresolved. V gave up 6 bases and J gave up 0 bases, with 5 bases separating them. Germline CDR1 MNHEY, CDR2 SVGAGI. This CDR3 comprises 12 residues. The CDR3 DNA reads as TGTGCCAGCAGGAGTATGAACACTGAAGCTTTCTTT. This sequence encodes CASRSMNTEAFF.

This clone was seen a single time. CDR3 in amino acids: CAISESLPLAPNTEAFF. CDR3 in DNA: TGTGCCATCAGTGAGTCCCTCCCCCTGGCCCCGAACACTGAAGCTTTCTTT. The V gene is TRBV10-3, the J gene TRBJ1-1; D gene uncertain. This CDR3 is 17 amino acids long. Germline V lookup: CDR1 ENHRY, CDR2 SYGVKD. Trimming left V 0 bases short and J 1 base short, with 15 bases between.

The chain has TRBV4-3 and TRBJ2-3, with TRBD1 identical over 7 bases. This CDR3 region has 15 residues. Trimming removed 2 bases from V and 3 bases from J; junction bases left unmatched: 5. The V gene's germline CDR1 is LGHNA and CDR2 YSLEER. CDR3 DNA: TGCGCCAGCAGCCAACAGGGGGTGAGGACAGATACGCAGTATTTT. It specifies CASSQQGVRTDTQYF.